This T cell receptor beta chain came from a study of CD8 T cells in ankylosing spondylitis. TCRdb passed the 5' RACE reads through MiXCR, listing each CDR3 protein once. Altogether about 360,000 distinct CDR3 sequences are present, roughly 20% being singletons, with the ten largest covering approximately 14%. This CDR3 has 15 residues. With 3 bases clipped from V and 4 bases from J, the junction kept 8 bases outside the gene matches. The germline V gene has CDR1 DFQATT and CDR2 SNEGSKA (reference sequence). What was sequenced was blood, either unsorted or a sorted T cell fraction (not recorded which). The TCR sequence derives from a male donor with ankylosing spondylitis or in good health (not recorded which). The rearrangement joins TRBV20-1 to TRBJ2-3, with 9 bases fitting TRBD1. Here the CDR3 DNA reads TGCAGTGCTAGCCTGGGACAGGGAATATCAGATACGCAGTATTTT. Residues: CSASLGQGISDTQYF.